These 28 T cell receptor beta chains came from one sample sequenced in a study of OX40 agonist ivuxolimab in advanced cancers. The protocol used for the library was the immunoSEQ multiplex PCR assay. In TCRdb, the immuneACCESS table is reduced to in-frame sequences with V and J assigned. These tables do not hold every clone; where another copy was compared, an unresolved V gene accounts for under half, and the others remain unexplained. In all, the sample holds 45,000 to 55,000 clones, and approximately 94% of those were seen once. The ten largest make up more than 10% of the sample. The sample here was CD4+ or CD8+ T cells sorted from blood, taken in a trial of the OX40 agonist ivuxolimab. Receptors were obtained from an adult with an advanced solid tumor such as melanoma, head and neck, liver or kidney cancer.

The count of this clone is one. The J gene is TRBJ2-7, the V gene TRBV10-3; possibly TRBD2 for D (5 bases). Germline CDR1 ENHRY, CDR2 SYGVKD. V gave up 4 bases and J gave up 1 base, with 17 bases separating them. The CDR3 sequence is 16 residues long. The CDR3 DNA sequence: TGTGCCATCAGTGTACCCGGCAATCGGGGATCCTACGAGCAGTACTTC. Translated, it gives CAISVPGNRGSYEQYF.

The gene calls are TRBV13 and TRBJ2-5, with D tentatively TRBD2 (5 bases). Trimming pared 4 bases from V and 3 bases from J, leaving 18 bases between. Germline V gene data show CDR1 as PRHDT and CDR2 as FYEKMQ (reference sequence). The CDR3 has 16 residues. The CDR3 DNA reads TGTGCCAGCAGCTGGCTTCGGGCCGCCGGGGAAGAGACCCAGTACTTC. Encoded protein: CASSWLRAAGEETQYF.

This sequence joins TRBV29-1 and TRBJ2-7, with D perhaps being TRBD1 or TRBD2 (6 bases each). The germline V and J ends were trimmed by 3 bases and 5 bases, with 17 bases remaining between them. Germline lookup yields CDR1 SQVTM and CDR2 ANQGSEA. The CDR3 loop spans 14 amino acids. The CDR3 coding sequence is TGCAGCGTTGAGGGGGGCAGGGGAAGGAACGAGCAGTACTTC. Translating gives CSVEGGRGRNEQYF.

The V call is TRBV5-1, the J call TRBJ1-1, with D perhaps matching TRBD1 (6 bases). Trimming removed 4 bases at V and 0 bases at J, with 7 bases between. CDR3 size: 13 residues. From germline, CDR1 is SGHRS and CDR2 YFSETQ. The CDR3 region is CASSGTLNTEAFF. In DNA form, the CDR3 reads TGCGCCAGCAGCGGGACATTGAACACTGAAGCTTTCTTT.

The CDR3 sequence is CASSVAAEPTGELFF. In DNA, the CDR3 is TGTGCCAGCAGCGTAGCGGCCGAACCGACCGGGGAGCTGTTTTTT. The chain joins TRBV9 to TRBJ2-2; D gene ambiguous. The CDR3 covers 15 residues. Per the germline V gene, CDR1 is SGDLS and CDR2 is YYNGEE. V was pared by 0 bases and J by 5 bases, with 11 bases between.

As regards this clone: The sample contains more than one DNA sequence encoding this CDR3. V gene TRBV5-1 combines with J gene TRBJ2-2; D not resolved. Between the trimmed V and J ends, which lost 0 bases and 0 bases, there was a span of 3 bases. Germline-derived CDR1 and CDR2 are SGHRS and YFSETQ. The CDR3 runs to 14 residues. The CDR3, as DNA: TGCGCCAGCAGCTTGGGATCGAACACCGGGGAGCTGTTTTTT. This codes for CASSLGSNTGELFF.

The chain carries TRBV4-3 and TRBJ2-4, with D uncertain. Trimming removed 0 bases from V and 7 bases from J, with 10 bases in between. Germline V CDR1 and CDR2: LGHNA, YSLEER. The CDR3 length is 14 residues. Here the CDR3 reads CASSQDIGFNIQYF. The CDR3 nucleotides are TGCGCCAGCAGCCAAGATATTGGTTTTAACATTCAGTACTTC.

The chain is built from TRBV6-1 and TRBJ2-5; the D gene is possibly TRBD2 (7 bases). The germline V and J ends were trimmed by 10 bases and 5 bases, with 14 bases remaining between them. This CDR3 comprises 12 residues. The germline CDR1 and CDR2 sequences are MNHNS and SASEGT. In DNA form, the CDR3 reads TGTGCCACCGAAAGGGGGGGGGAGACCCAGTACTTC. This sequence encodes CATERGGETQYF.

This clone was counted once. V usage is TRBV2 and J usage is TRBJ2-1; the D gene is possibly TRBD2 (7 bases). V shed 8 bases and J shed 7 bases, with 18 bases lying between them. CDR3 length: 14 residues. From germline, CDR1 is SNHLY and CDR2 FYNNEI. This CDR3 is CASVTKSGTNEQFF. For the CDR3, the DNA is TGTGCCAGCGTCACTAAAAGCGGGACAAATGAGCAGTTCTTC.

This chain uses TRBV9 with TRBJ1-4; the D gene is possibly TRBD1 (6 bases). Germline-derived CDR1 and CDR2 are SGDLS and YYNGEE. The CDR3 has 15 amino acids. The germline V and J ends were trimmed by 3 bases and 2 bases, with 11 bases remaining between them. CDR3 in amino acids: CASSETGYTNEKLFF. In DNA form, the CDR3 reads TGTGCCAGCAGCGAAACAGGGTACACTAATGAAAAACTGTTTTTT.

The V call is TRBV29-1, the J call TRBJ2-3; 12 bases are shared with TRBD2. Germline values: CDR1 SQVTM, CDR2 ANQGSEA. There are 15 residues in the CDR3. Germline trimming cut 5 bases from V and 2 bases from J; bases unmatched to any gene: 5. The CDR3: CSVILAGGFTDTQYF. The DNA for the CDR3 is TGCAGCGTTATACTAGCGGGAGGTTTCACAGATACGCAGTATTTT.

The sample holds one count of this clone. The chain links TRBV6-5 to TRBJ1-5, with D tentatively TRBD1 (6 bases). The CDR3 spans 15 residues. Trimming shortened V by 5 bases and J by 0 bases, and 11 bases separated the two germline ends. The germline gives CDR1 MNHEY, CDR2 SVGAGI. The CDR3 nucleotides are TGTGCCAGCAGTCTAAGACAGGATAGCAATCAGCCCCAGCATTTT. Translating it yields CASSLRQDSNQPQHF.

The DNA for the CDR3 is TGCGCCAGCTCCTGGGACGGTCAGAAAGAAGCTTTCTTT. Its translation: CASSWDGQKEAFF. The V gene is TRBV10-2, the J gene TRBJ1-1; D perhaps matches TRBD1 (5 bases). CDR1 and CDR2 from the germline V gene are WSHSY and SAAADI. The CDR3 is made up of 13 amino acids. V was cut by 8 bases and J by 8 bases, with 18 bases left in between.

This chain connects TRBV6-6 to TRBJ2-7, with D perhaps matching TRBD2 (6 bases). Germline CDR1 reads MNHNY; CDR2 reads SVGAGI (reference sequence). V lost 2 bases and J lost 0, with 14 bases in between. This CDR3 is 16 amino acids long. The DNA of the CDR3 is TGTGCCAGCAGTTACGTCGGGACTGGAAGCTCCTACGAGCAGTACTTC. This translates into CASSYVGTGSSYEQYF.

The rearrangement joins TRBV10-3 to TRBJ1-2; TRBD1 is a possible D gene (5 bases). Per the germline V gene, CDR1 is ENHRY and CDR2 is SYGVKD. V lost 2 bases and J 8 bases, leaving 18 bases between the germline ends. This CDR3 is 15 amino acids long. The CDR3 region is CAISENRSPNGGYTF. The CDR3 DNA reads TGTGCCATCAGTGAGAACAGGTCTCCGAATGGGGGCTACACCTTC.

The CDR3, as DNA: TGTGCCAGCAGTGCCGGACAGGGCCCCTACGAGCAGTACTTC. Protein sequence: CASSAGQGPYEQYF. V usage is TRBV2 and J usage is TRBJ2-7; 8 bases fit TRBD1. CDR3 length: 14 amino acids. Germline values: CDR1 SNHLY, CDR2 FYNNEI. V shed 4 bases and J 2 bases; nucleotides not matched to a gene: 4.

CDR3 bases: TGTGCCAGCAGCTTGGGGACAGGGGATATGTCAATTGGAAACACCATATATTTT. Translated, it gives CASSLGTGDMSIGNTIYF. The genes are TRBV11-2 and TRBJ1-3; TRBD1 matches 10 bases. With V trimmed by 3 bases and J by 3 bases, 11 bases remained unmatched. This CDR3 has 18 amino acids. The germline V gene encodes CDR1 SGHAT and CDR2 FQNNGV.

This chain uses TRBV2 with TRBJ2-1; D is possibly TRBD2 (5 bases). The CDR3 length is 14 residues. Trimming stripped 7 bases from V and 7 bases from J, with 17 bases between. In germline, CDR1 is SNHLY, CDR2 FYNNEI. Here the CDR3 reads CASNKPGSMNEQFF. As DNA, the CDR3 is TGTGCCAGCAACAAACCGGGAAGTATGAATGAGCAGTTCTTC. Filled out from reference TRBV2 and TRBJ2-1, the complete variable domain reads EPEVTQTPSHQVTQMGQEVILRCVPISNHLYFYWYRQILGQKVEFLVSFYNNEISEKSEIFDDQFSVERPDGSNFTLKIRSTKLEDSAMYFCASNKPGSMNEQFFGPGTRLTVL.

This chain uses TRBV4-1 with TRBJ2-1; maybe TRBD1 (5 bases). This CDR3 spans 17 amino acids. CDR1 is MGHRA, CDR2 YSYEKL, per germline. Trimming took off 0 bases at V and 2 bases at J, with 14 bases between the two ends. CDR3 sequence: CASSQESGFGPYNEQFF. CDR3 bases: TGCGCCAGCAGCCAAGAATCAGGGTTTGGACCCTACAATGAGCAGTTCTTC.

This clone was detected only once. This chain joins TRBV5-1 and TRBJ2-7; TRBD2 matches 10 bases. Germline trimming cut 5 bases from V and 8 bases from J; bases unmatched to any gene: 16. CDR1 is SGHRS and CDR2 is YFSETQ in the germline V gene. The CDR3 is 16 amino acids. This CDR3 is CASSSIEGLAGDQQYF. The CDR3 DNA is TGCGCCAGCAGTTCCATAGAGGGGCTAGCGGGAGACCAGCAGTACTTC. Full variable domain (remainder filled in from reference TRBV5-1 and TRBJ2-7): KAGVTQTPRYLIKTRGQQVTLSCSPISGHRSVSWYQQTPGQGLQFLFEYFSETQRNKGNFPGRFSGRQFSNSRSEMNVSTLELGDSALYLCASSSIEGLAGDQQYFGPGTRLTVT.

Comments on this clone: Compared with germline, one end of the junction differs, possibly owing to a read error. The chain is built from TRBV13 and TRBJ2-1; D is ambiguous. Per germline, CDR1 PRHDT and CDR2 FYEKMQ (reference sequence). The length of the CDR3 is 11 residues. The DNA of the CDR3 is TGCGCCAGCAGCCAAGAACTAGAGCAGTTCTTC. Protein product: CASSQELEQFF.

This sequence joins TRBV6-5 and TRBJ1-6; D is possibly TRBD1 (5 bases). Germline V gives CDR1 MNHEY, CDR2 SVGAGI. The CDR3 loop spans 13 amino acids. The germline V and J ends were trimmed by 6 bases and 6 bases, with 9 bases remaining between them. The chain's CDR3 is CASRPRGNSPLHF. The CDR3, as DNA: TGTGCCAGCAGGCCGAGGGGTAATTCACCCCTCCACTTT.

The gene calls are TRBV19 and TRBJ2-1; 8 nucleotides match TRBD2. In germline, CDR1 is LNHDA, CDR2 SQIVND (reference sequence). The CDR3 spans 17 residues. Trimming removed 6 bases from V and 0 bases from J; junction bases left unmatched: 10. In nucleotides, the CDR3 is TGTGCCAGTAGCCCGGGACTAGGGGGGGCCTCCTACAATGAGCAGTTCTTC. Protein product: CASSPGLGGASYNEQFF.

The chain is built from TRBV2 and TRBJ1-1; D gene unclear. The CDR3 loop spans 11 amino acids. With 9 bases removed from V and 0 bases from J, the gap between germline ends came to 5 bases. Germline assignment: CDR1 SNHLY and CDR2 FYNNEI. In DNA, the CDR3 is TGTGCCAGAAGATTGAACACTGAAGCTTTCTTT. Translating it yields CARRLNTEAFF.

This clone was detected only once. CDR3: CASSLRDNTGELFF. The DNA of the CDR3 is TGTGCCAGCAGCTTAAGAGACAACACCGGGGAGCTGTTTTTT. The chain employs TRBV7-2 and TRBJ2-2; D unclear. The CDR3 runs 14 residues. Germline assignment: CDR1 SGHTA and CDR2 FQGNSA. V was trimmed by 2 bases and J by 2 bases, leaving 6 bases between them.

J is TRBJ2-1 and V is TRBV28; D perhaps matches TRBD2 (6 bases). The V end lost 7 bases, the J end lost 4 bases, and 11 bases lay between the germline ends. The CDR3 totals 13 residues. CDR1 and CDR2 from the germline V gene are MDHEN and SYDVKM. This CDR3 reads CASKAGSYNEQFF. CDR3 bases: TGTGCCAGCAAGGCGGGGTCGTACAATGAGCAGTTCTTC.

The V gene is TRBV6-5, the J gene TRBJ2-5, with D perhaps TRBD2 (5 bases). Per germline, CDR1 MNHEY and CDR2 SVGAGI. The germline V and J ends were trimmed by 5 bases and 3 bases, with 13 bases remaining between them. This CDR3 is 14 amino acids long. The CDR3 DNA follows: TGTGCCAGCAGTGGACTTGGTGGAGAAGAGACCCAGTACTTC. Translated: CASSGLGGEETQYF.

CDR3 in amino acids: CASSVGGFGANVLTF. The CDR3 DNA follows: TGTGCCAGCAGCGTAGGAGGTTTCGGGGCCAACGTCCTGACTTTC. This sequence joins TRBV9 and TRBJ2-6; D is unresolved. The V and J ends lost 0 bases and 4 bases respectively, with 8 bases between them. The CDR3 spans 15 residues. Germline V CDR1 and CDR2: SGDLS, YYNGEE.